This T cell receptor (beta chain) was recorded in a study of blood T cell repertoires in COVID-19 (dated by TCRdb to the early 2020s). As for the study more broadly: The collaborator samples originated in the United States, Italy and Spain and spanned the acute and convalescent phases of COVID-19. The prospective study material was composed of cDNA or gDNA derived from T cells, B-cell-depleted T cells, or PBMCs. Subjects who had been exposed to COVID-19, were actively infected with it, or had recovered from it provided the deeply sampled blood TCRbeta repertoires that made up the dataset. The repertoires were released in a freely available public database meant as a resource for research on the immune response to SARS-CoV-2. Samples were obtained from the ongoing ImmuneRACE study (first 160 participants) and from 1,254 subjects provided by 6 global collaborators. The sample metadata nearly always contained a de-identified subject ID, COVID-19 status, age in years and sex. Where available, HLA class I and class II types were taken from metadata supplied by the sample provider and were not determined by assay-based typing.

The collaborating institutions used their own protocols to collect whole blood in K2EDTA tubes. For TCRbeta analysis, collaborators shipped samples in one of three forms: frozen whole blood, isolated PBMCs, or DNA extracted from either of those sample types. This clone was seen a single time. It has no known antigen specificity. There are no base qualities to consult, and no much larger clone falls within one base. Reading from cysteine to phenylalanine, the CDR3 counts 15 amino acids. CDR3 DNA is the only sequence kept; it has 45 bases, read in frame from the first base. The V end loses 1 base and the J end loses 2 bases, and a stretch of 11 bases separates them. CDR1 and CDR2, per the germline V gene, are SGHTA and FQGNSA. The investigation overall reported the following: The quantity of clinical and demographic metadata differed by source and by participant and was supplied without curation.

TCRbeta CDR3 regions were amplified from genomic DNA by means of the immunoSEQ Assay, a bias-controlled multiplex PCR. In the paper's pipeline: Within the assay, amplification of reference gene primers was used to estimate how many nucleated cells each sample contained. Sequence reads were collapsed and filtered to measure the absolute abundance of every unique TCRbeta CDR3 rearrangement. For each sample, productive Simpson clonality was calculated by taking the square root of Simpson's diversity index across productive rearrangements. In its TCRdb copy, this immuneACCESS table keeps in-frame sequences only and misses some clones. Where compared with another copy, unresolved V genes explain less than half of these, and the others have no known cause. D and trimming come from the DNA, and the V and J calls and clone size come from that table. The sample table holds fewer than 350,000 clones, of which 70% to 90% were seen once. Roughly 9.1% of the sample is taken by the ten largest.

The sequenced sample consisted of peripheral blood. The sequence was obtained from a man between 18 and 29 years old with active or convalescent COVID-19. Rearrangement joined TRBV7-2 to TRBJ2-5; a tentative D match to TRBD1 spans 5 bases. The CDR3 protein is CASSLELGRQETQYF. DNA sequence: TGTGCCAGCAGCTTAGAATTGGGGCGGCAAGAGACCCAGTACTTC.